This is a list of T cell receptor beta chains from one sample in a study of shared clonotypes between healthy human individuals. The protocol was immunoSEQ multiplex PCR, while the TCRdb copy is restricted to in-frame clones and leaves out a portion. The sample carries about 460,000 clones, 70% to 80% recorded once. Sequenced: PBMCs. The receptors shown here come from a woman between 40 and 55 years old in good health. Some clones in this sample may be carry-over from other donors' samples. Each CDR3 is given with its conserved first and last residue. The D gene is left open where the match is weak. Expanded clones are given a class, and other clones once, few, many or no size at all.

J | D | V | size | DNA | CDR3
TRBJ2-5 | - | TRBV18 | once | TGTGCCAGCTCACCTACCACTCTCTTAGAGACCCAGTACTTC | CASSPTTLLETQYF
TRBJ2-7 | TRBD1 | TRBV5-4 | - | TGTGCCAGCAGCTTTGCAGGGGGCAACGAGCAGTACTTC | CASSFAGGNEQYF
TRBJ1-2 | - | TRBV5-6 | - | TGTGCCAGCAGCTTGGCGGCCAGGCCTTACGGCTATGGCTACACCTTC | CASSLAARPYGYGYTF
TRBJ1-1 | - | TRBV6-1 | once | TGTGCCAGCAGTGAACCAGGGGAGCTTGGCACTGAAGCTTTCTTT | CASSEPGELGTEAFF
TRBJ2-5 | - | TRBV5-1 | - | TGCGCCAGCAGCCCCGAGTACCAAGAGACCCAGTACTTC | CASSPEYQETQYF
TRBJ2-3 | - | TRBV5-1 | - | TGCGCCAGCAGCTTGGGTCCCGGGGGTAACACAGATACGCAGTATTTT | CASSLGPGGNTDTQYF
TRBJ2-5 | - | TRBV5-1 | - | TGCGCCAGCAGCCCCGACGGTCAAGAGACCCAGTACTTC | CASSPDGQETQYF
TRBJ1-4 | - | TRBV28 | - | TGTGCCAGCAGTCGGACGGGTGCTAATGAAAAACTGTTTTTT | CASSRTGANEKLFF
TRBJ2-5 | TRBD2 | TRBV28 | - | TGTGCCAGCAGTTTAAGACTAGCGGGAGCCCAAGAGACCCAGTACTTC | CASSLRLAGAQETQYF
TRBJ1-4 | - | TRBV6-6 | - | TGTGCCAGCAGTACAACAGGAGTTCGGGAAAAACTGTTTTTT | CASSTTGVREKLFF
TRBJ1-1 | - | TRBV4-2 | - | TGTGCCAGCAGCCCGGGGATGTCAGGAGGGATGAACACTGAAGCTTTCTTT | CASSPGMSGGMNTEAFF
TRBJ2-1 | - | TRBV27 | - | TGTGCCAGCAGTTTGTACAATGAGCAGTTCTTC | CASSLYNEQFF
TRBJ2-3 | TRBD2 | TRBV2 | - | TGTGCCAGCAGTGGAAGACTAGCGGGCGAATTATTGGATACGCAGTATTTT | CASSGRLAGELLDTQYF
TRBJ2-7 | - | TRBV7-2 | - | TGTGCCAGCAGCTTAGATGGGGGGCGCCACGAGCAGTACTTC | CASSLDGGRHEQYF
TRBJ2-7 | TRBD2 | TRBV30 | few | TGTGCCTGGAAAGCCAAAGCGGGAGCCTACGAGCAGTACTTC | CAWKAKAGAYEQYF
TRBJ2-1 | TRBD2 | TRBV2 | many | TGTGCCAGCAGTGGACTAGCGGACTACAATGAGCAGTTCTTC | CASSGLADYNEQFF
TRBJ2-1 | TRBD1 | TRBV28 | once | TGTGCCATACTTAAACAGGGGACCTACAATGAGCAGTTCTTC | CAILKQGTYNEQFF